In its sample, the clone carrying this T cell receptor (beta chain) was seen many times. The V end lost 0 bases, the J end lost 3 bases, and 8 bases lay between the germline ends. CDR1 is LGHNA and CDR2 is YSLEER in the germline V gene. The CDR3 consists of 14 residues. This entry is derived from a study of T-cell reconstitution after alpha-beta-depleted transplantation in children. During its preparation, the TCRbeta library received unique molecular identifiers. From the PCR reads, TCRdb called clonotypes with MiXCR, one entry per CDR3 protein. The table records approximately 500,000 distinct CDR3 sequences, approximately 10% of them present only once.

The sequence came from a child younger than 10 with inherited bone marrow failure, due to receive a stem cell transplant. This chain uses TRBV4-3 with TRBJ2-5; no clear D gene. The sample here was PBMCs, taken before TCRalphabeta/CD19-depleted stem cell transplant. This chain's CDR3 is CASSQDASEETQYF. DNA of the CDR3: TGCGCCAGCAGCCAAGACGCGTCGGAAGAGACCCAGTACTTC.